A single sample gave rise to the 8 T cell receptor beta chains below, sequenced in a study of control samples from healthy donors and cancer patients. The table came from immunoSEQ multiplex PCR; TCRdb's copy has only in-frame clones and leaves some out. The sample holds 100,000 to 120,000 clones, 83% seen once. Input material: blood. The receptors originated from a woman aged 45-65 years in good health.

Here the CDR3 DNA reads TGTGCCAGCAGCTTAGGAGGGGATGGGTACGAGCAGTACTTC. Protein product: CASSLGGDGYEQYF. The chain links TRBV11-2 to TRBJ2-7, with D perhaps TRBD1 or TRBD2 (5 bases each). Germline CDR1 SGHAT, CDR2 FQNNGV. CDR3 size: 14 residues. Trimming removed 1 base at V and 4 bases at J, with 11 bases between.

The chain uses TRBV10-2 and TRBJ2-1; no firm D call. The CDR3 has 14 residues. V was clipped by 11 bases and J by 1 base, with 15 bases between them. CDR1 is WSHSY and CDR2 is SAAADI in the germline V gene. CDR3 in amino acids: CALSQATSYNEQFF. In DNA form, the CDR3 reads TGCGCCCTATCCCAGGCAACATCCTACAATGAGCAGTTCTTC.

The gene calls are TRBV19 and TRBJ2-7; 11 bases map to TRBD1. The CDR3 loop spans 18 amino acids. CDR1 LNHDA and CDR2 SQIVND come from the germline V gene (reference sequence). V gave up 0 bases and J gave up 0 bases; unmatched junction bases: 7. Here the CDR3 reads CASSIDLRGQGDSYEQYF. The CDR3 DNA is TGTGCCAGTAGTATAGATTTAAGGGGACAGGGGGACTCCTACGAGCAGTACTTC.

This clone was counted between two and nine times. The chain is built from TRBV9 and TRBJ2-1, with no clear D. The CDR3 runs 14 residues. CDR1 SGDLS and CDR2 YYNGEE come from the germline V gene. V lost 4 bases and J 6 bases, leaving 14 bases between the germline ends. This chain's CDR3 is CASSPESPGNEQFF. As DNA, the CDR3 is TGTGCCAGCAGCCCCGAAAGTCCGGGCAATGAGCAGTTCTTC.

The rearrangement uses TRBV4-2 and TRBJ1-6; D possibly corresponds to TRBD1 (6 bases). The CDR3 consists of 13 residues. Germline V lookup: CDR1 LGHNA, CDR2 YNFKEQ. V was trimmed by 0 bases and J by 14 bases, leaving 11 bases between them. This CDR3 is CASSQDRTATLHF. CDR3 in DNA: TGTGCCAGCAGCCAAGATCGGACAGCCACCCTCCACTTT.

The chain combines TRBV2 with TRBJ1-1; 11 bases fit TRBD1. The germline CDR1 and CDR2 sequences are SNHLY and FYNNEI. This CDR3 has 14 residues. V was clipped by 4 bases and J by 3 bases; unmatched bases: 1. Here the CDR3 DNA reads TGTGCCAGCAGTGGGGACAGGGGGTACACTGAAGCTTTCTTT. Its protein product is CASSGDRGYTEAFF.

In its sample, this clone was seen once. The rearrangement links TRBV12-3 or TRBV12-4 to TRBJ1-1; D remains unclear. Trimming took off 2 bases at V and 3 bases at J, with 7 bases between the two ends. The CDR3 has 13 residues. As DNA, the CDR3 is TGTGCCAGCAGTTTAAACGGGCACACTGAAGCTTTCTTT. Its translation: CASSLNGHTEAFF.

V gene TRBV29-1 combines with J gene TRBJ1-2, with D unresolved. Germline V gene lookup returns CDR1 SQVTM and CDR2 ANQGSEA. The CDR3 has 11 residues. V was cut by 7 bases and J by 4 bases, with 10 bases left in between. CDR3 region: CSGYDGYGYTF. CDR3 DNA: TGCAGCGGATACGACGGCTATGGCTACACCTTC. Using reference TRBV29-1 and TRBJ1-2 for the parts outside the CDR3, the full variable domain is SAVISQKPSRDICQRGTSLTIQCQVDSQVTMMFWYRQQPGQSLTLIATANQGSEATYESGFVIDKFPISRPNLTFSTLTVSNMSPEDSSIYLCSGYDGYGYTFGSGTRLTVV.